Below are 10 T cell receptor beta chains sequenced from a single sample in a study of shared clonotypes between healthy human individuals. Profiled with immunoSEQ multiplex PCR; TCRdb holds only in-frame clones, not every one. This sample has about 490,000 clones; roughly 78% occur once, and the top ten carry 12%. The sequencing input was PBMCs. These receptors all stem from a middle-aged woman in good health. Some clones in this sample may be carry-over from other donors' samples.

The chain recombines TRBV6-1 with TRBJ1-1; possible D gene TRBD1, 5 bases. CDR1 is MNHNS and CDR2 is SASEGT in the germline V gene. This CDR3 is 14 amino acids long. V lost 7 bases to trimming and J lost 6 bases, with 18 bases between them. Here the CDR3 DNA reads TGTGCCAGCAAGATAGGGGTCACGGACGCTGAAGCTTTCTTT. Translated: CASKIGVTDAEAFF.

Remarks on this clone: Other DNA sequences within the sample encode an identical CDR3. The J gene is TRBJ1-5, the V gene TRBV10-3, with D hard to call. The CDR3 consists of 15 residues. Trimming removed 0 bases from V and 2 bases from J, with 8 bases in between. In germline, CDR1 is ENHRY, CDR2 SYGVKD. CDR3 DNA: TGTGCCATCAGTGAGTCAAGGGCGGGCAATCAGCCCCAGCATTTT. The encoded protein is CAISESRAGNQPQHF.

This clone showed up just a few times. CDR3 sequence (DNA): TGTGCCAGCAGCGTAGGAGTGGGATACAATCAGCCCCAGCATTTT. This sequence encodes CASSVGVGYNQPQHF. J is TRBJ1-5 and V is TRBV9; no clear D. Germline V gene data show CDR1 as SGDLS and CDR2 as YYNGEE. The CDR3 has 15 amino acids. V shed 0 bases and J shed 3 bases, with 10 bases lying between them.

The CDR3 region has the DNA TGTGCCAGCAGGATGACAGGGGGTGACTACAATGAGCAGTTCTTC. This translates into CASRMTGGDYNEQFF. This chain links TRBV11-1 with TRBJ2-1, with 9 nucleotides matching TRBD1. Germline V gives CDR1 SGHAT, CDR2 FQDESV (reference sequence). This CDR3 comprises 15 residues. Trimming took 6 bases from V and 3 from J; bases not matched to a gene: 6.

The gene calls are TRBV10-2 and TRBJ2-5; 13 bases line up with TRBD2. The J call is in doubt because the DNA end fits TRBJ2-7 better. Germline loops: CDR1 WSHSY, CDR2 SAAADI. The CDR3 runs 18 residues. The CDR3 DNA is TGCGCCAGCAGCTCGGGACAGGACGGACTAGCGGGGGTCTACGAGCAGTACTTC. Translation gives CASSSGQDGLAGVYEQYF.

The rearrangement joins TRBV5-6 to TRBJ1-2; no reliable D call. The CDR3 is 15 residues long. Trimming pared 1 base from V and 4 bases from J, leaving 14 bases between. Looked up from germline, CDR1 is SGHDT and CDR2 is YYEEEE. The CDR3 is CASSLTGVNSYGYTF. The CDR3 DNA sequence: TGTGCCAGCAGCTTGACCGGGGTAAATTCCTATGGCTACACCTTC.

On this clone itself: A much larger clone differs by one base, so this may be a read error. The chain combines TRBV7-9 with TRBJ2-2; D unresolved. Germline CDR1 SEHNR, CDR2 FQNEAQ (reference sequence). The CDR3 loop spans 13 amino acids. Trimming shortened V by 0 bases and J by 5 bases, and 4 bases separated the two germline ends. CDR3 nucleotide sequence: TGTGCCAGCAGCTTAGCGGTTACCGGGGAGCTGTTTTTT. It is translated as CASSLAVTGELFF.

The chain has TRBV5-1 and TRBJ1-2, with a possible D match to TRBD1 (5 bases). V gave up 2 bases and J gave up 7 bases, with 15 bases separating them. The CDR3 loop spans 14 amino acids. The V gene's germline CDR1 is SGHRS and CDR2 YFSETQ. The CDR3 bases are TGCGCCAGCAGCTTTACGCAGGGAGGTAGTGGCTACACCTTC. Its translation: CASSFTQGGSGYTF.

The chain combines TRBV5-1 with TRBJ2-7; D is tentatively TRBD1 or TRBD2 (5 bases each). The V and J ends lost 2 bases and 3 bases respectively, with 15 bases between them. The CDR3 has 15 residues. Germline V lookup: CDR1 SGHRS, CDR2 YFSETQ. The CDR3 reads CASSFEGTSYYEQYF. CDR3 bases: TGCGCCAGCAGCTTTGAGGGGACCAGCTACTACGAGCAGTACTTC.

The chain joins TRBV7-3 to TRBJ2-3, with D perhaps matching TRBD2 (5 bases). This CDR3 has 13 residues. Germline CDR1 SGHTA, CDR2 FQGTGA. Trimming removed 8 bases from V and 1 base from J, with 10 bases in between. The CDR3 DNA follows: TGTGCCAGCGCGAGGGCGGGCACAGATACGCAGTATTTT. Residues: CASARAGTDTQYF.